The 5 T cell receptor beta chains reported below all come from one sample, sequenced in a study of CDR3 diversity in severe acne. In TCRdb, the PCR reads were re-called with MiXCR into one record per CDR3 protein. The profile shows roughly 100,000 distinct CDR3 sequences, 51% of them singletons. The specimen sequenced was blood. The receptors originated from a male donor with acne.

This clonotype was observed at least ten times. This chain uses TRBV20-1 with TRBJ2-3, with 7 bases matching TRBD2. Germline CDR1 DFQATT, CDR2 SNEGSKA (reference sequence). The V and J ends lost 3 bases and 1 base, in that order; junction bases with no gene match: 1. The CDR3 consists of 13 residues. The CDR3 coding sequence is TGCAGTGCTAGCGGGAGGCGCACAGATACGCAGTATTTT. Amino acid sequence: CSASGRRTDTQYF.

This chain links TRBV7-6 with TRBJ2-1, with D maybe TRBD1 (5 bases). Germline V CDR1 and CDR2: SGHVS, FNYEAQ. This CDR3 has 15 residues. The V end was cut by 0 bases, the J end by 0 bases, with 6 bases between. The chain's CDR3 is CASSLARDSYNEQFF. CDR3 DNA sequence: TGTGCCAGCAGCTTAGCCAGGGACTCCTACAATGAGCAGTTCTTC.

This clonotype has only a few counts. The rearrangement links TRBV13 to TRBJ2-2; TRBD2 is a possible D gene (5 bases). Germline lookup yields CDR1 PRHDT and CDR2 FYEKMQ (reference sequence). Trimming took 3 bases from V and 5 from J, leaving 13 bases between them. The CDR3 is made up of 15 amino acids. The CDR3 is CASSFEGVSTGELFF. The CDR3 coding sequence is TGTGCCAGCAGCTTCGAGGGCGTTTCAACCGGGGAGCTGTTTTTT.

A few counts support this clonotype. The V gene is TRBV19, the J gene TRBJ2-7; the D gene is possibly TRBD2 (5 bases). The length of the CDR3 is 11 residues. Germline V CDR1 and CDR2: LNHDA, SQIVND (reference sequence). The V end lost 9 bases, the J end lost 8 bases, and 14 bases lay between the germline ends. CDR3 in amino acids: CASMVGVQQYF. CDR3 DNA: TGTGCCAGCATGGTGGGAGTACAGCAGTACTTC. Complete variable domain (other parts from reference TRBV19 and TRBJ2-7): DGGITQSPKYLFRKEGQNVTLSCEQNLNHDAMYWYRQDPGQGLRLIYYSQIVNDFQKGDIAEGYSVSREKKESFPLTVTSAQKNPTAFYLCASMVGVQQYFGPGTRLTVT.

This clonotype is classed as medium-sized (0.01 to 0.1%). CDR3 bases: TGTGCCAGCAGCCCTATAGGAGGGGGAGGGCCGGGTTACGAGCAGTACTTC. This codes for CASSPIGGGGPGYEQYF. The rearrangement joins TRBV7-8 to TRBJ2-7; tentatively, D is TRBD2 (7 bases). Per the germline V gene, CDR1 is SGHVS and CDR2 is FQNEAQ. V was cut by 5 bases and J by 4 bases, with 24 bases left in between. CDR3 length: 17 residues.